The rows below give T cell receptor beta chains drawn from one sample of a study of blood T cell repertoires in COVID-19. Profiling relied on immunoSEQ multiplex PCR, and the TCRdb table lists in-frame clones only, not all of them. The sample lists some 68,000 clones, over 80% seen once, with 2% to 2.5% in the top ten. The sequenced material came from peripheral blood. The receptors stem from a human donor in a cohort sampled during active COVID-19. The CDR3 runs from the conserved cysteine through the conserved F or W. The D gene is left open where the match is weak. Expanded clones are given a class, and other clones once, few, many or no size at all.

D gene	V gene	J gene	clone size	CDR3 protein	CDR3 DNA
NA	TRBV6-5	TRBJ2-1	NA	CASSPSPSGEQFF	TGTGCCAGCAGTCCCTCGCCCTCGGGTGAGCAGTTCTTC
TRBD2	TRBV5-1	TRBJ2-5	NA	CASSSGLAGGSETQYF	TGCGCCAGCAGCTCGGGACTAGCGGGGGGGTCTGAGACCCAGTACTTC
NA	TRBV6-5	TRBJ2-7	few	CASSYSRRGLYEQYF	TGTGCCAGCAGTTACTCGAGGAGGGGGCTGTACGAGCAGTACTTC
NA	TRBV19	TRBJ1-2	NA	CASSGALYGYTF	TGTGCCAGTAGTGGGGCGCTCTATGGCTACACCTTC
TRBD2	TRBV27	TRBJ2-1	NA	CASRLAVLSYNEQFF	TGTGCCAGCAGGCTAGCGGTTCTATCCTACAATGAGCAGTTCTTC
NA	TRBV30	TRBJ2-7	few	CAWTRGGGSYEQYF	TGTGCCTGGACCCGGGGAGGGGGCTCCTACGAGCAGTACTTC
NA	TRBV30	TRBJ2-1	NA	CAWSVARTMGQFF	TGTGCCTGGAGTGTCGCTAGAACGATGGGGCAGTTCTTC
NA	TRBV10-3	TRBJ2-3	NA	CAISEWALGLTDTQYF	TGTGCCATCAGTGAGTGGGCATTGGGTCTCACAGATACGCAGTATTTT
NA	TRBV19	TRBJ1-5	once	CASSTLSNQPQHF	TGTGCCAGTAGTACTTTAAGCAATCAGCCCCAGCATTTT
TRBD1	TRBV5-8	TRBJ1-2	NA	CASSRDRDYGYTF	TGTGCCAGCAGTCGGGACAGGGACTATGGCTACACCTTC
NA	TRBV5-4	TRBJ1-1	NA	CASSLGQVGEAFF	TGTGCCAGCAGCTTAGGTCAGGTGGGTGAAGCTTTCTTT
TRBD2	TRBV7-2	TRBJ2-1	NA	CASSLALLAGGDEQFF	TGTGCCAGCAGCTTAGCGCTACTAGCGGGAGGGGATGAGCAGTTCTTC
NA	TRBV19	TRBJ1-6	NA	CASSIVGGKDSPLHF	TGTGCCAGTAGTATAGTCGGGGGAAAGGATTCACCCCTCCACTTT
NA	TRBV25-1	TRBJ2-1	NA	CASSEYGGSTYNEQFF	TGTGCCAGCAGTGAATACGGCGGGTCCACCTACAATGAGCAGTTCTTC
NA	TRBV24-1	TRBJ1-1	NA	CATSDSGDTEAFF	TGTGCCACCAGTGATTCCGGGGACACTGAAGCTTTCTTT
NA	TRBV30	TRBJ2-7	NA	CAWSEDTSYEQYF	TGTGCCTGGAGTGAGGACACCTCCTACGAGCAGTACTTC
NA	TRBV29-1	TRBJ1-5	NA	CSVGQAGNQPQHF	TGCAGCGTTGGGCAGGCAGGGAATCAGCCCCAGCATTTT
TRBD2	TRBV27	TRBJ2-1	once	CASSLYQRGGNEQFF	TGTGCCAGCAGTTTATACCAGCGGGGGGGAAATGAGCAGTTCTTC
NA	TRBV27	TRBJ1-1	NA	CASSLFGTQNTEAFF	TGTGCCAGCAGTTTATTCGGGACACAGAACACTGAAGCTTTCTTT
TRBD1	TRBV2	TRBJ2-3	NA	CASRSGQDNLDTQYF	TGTGCCAGCAGGTCGGGACAGGATAATTTAGATACGCAGTATTTT
TRBD1	TRBV30	TRBJ1-4	once	CAWNEQGANEKLFF	TGTGCCTGGAATGAACAGGGGGCGAATGAAAAACTGTTTTTT
NA	TRBV7-6	TRBJ2-7	NA	CASSQVGARGSYEQYF	TGTGCCAGCAGCCAGGTGGGAGCTCGGGGCTCCTACGAGCAGTACTTC
NA	TRBV30	TRBJ1-4	few	CAWSVMGVGSEKLFF	TGTGCCTGGAGTGTTATGGGCGTTGGGAGTGAAAAACTGTTTTTT
NA	TRBV4-1	TRBJ2-5	NA	CASSPHLQGRQETQYF	TGCGCCAGCAGCCCGCACTTACAGGGAAGGCAAGAGACCCAGTACTTC
NA	TRBV19	TRBJ1-1	NA	CASRPTENTEAFF	TGTGCCAGTAGGCCTACAGAGAACACTGAAGCTTTCTTT
NA	TRBV12-3/TRBV12-4	TRBJ1-4	NA	CASRPGSREKLFF	TGTGCCAGCAGGCCAGGGTCGAGGGAAAAACTGTTTTTT
NA	TRBV3-1/TRBV3-2	TRBJ2-3	NA	CASSLGLASTDTQYF	TGTGCCAGCAGCCTGGGTCTAGCGAGCACAGATACGCAGTATTTT
TRBD1	TRBV11-3	TRBJ1-1	NA	CASSSIRQGGVFF	TGTGCCAGCAGCTCGATACGACAGGGTGGGGTTTTCTTT
NA	TRBV7-7	TRBJ2-5	once	CASSATRGPQETQYF	TGTGCCAGCAGCGCCACAAGGGGCCCCCAAGAGACCCAGTACTTC
TRBD1	TRBV19	TRBJ2-7	NA	CASSLAGTGGKSYEQYF	TGTGCCAGTAGTCTGGCCGGGACAGGGGGCAAATCCTACGAGCAGTACTTC
NA	TRBV4-1	TRBJ2-2	NA	CASSQDHHTSSGELFF	TGCGCCAGCAGCCAAGATCACCACACTAGCTCCGGGGAGCTGTTTTTT
TRBD1	TRBV28	TRBJ1-2	once	CASSSRDRDDYGYTF	TGTGCCAGCAGTTCCCGGGACAGGGATGACTATGGCTACACCTTC
TRBD2	TRBV6-6	TRBJ2-7	NA	CASMHGGAYEQYF	TGTGCCAGCATGCACGGGGGGGCCTACGAGCAGTACTTC
NA	TRBV7-9	TRBJ2-3	NA	CASSLSWLTDTQYF	TGTGCCAGCAGCTTATCTTGGCTCACAGATACGCAGTATTTT
TRBD2	TRBV11-2	TRBJ2-7	NA	CASSLAPSGSSYEQYF	TGTGCCAGCAGCTTAGCCCCTAGCGGGAGCTCCTACGAGCAGTACTTC
TRBD1	TRBV14	TRBJ1-6	few	CASSQDHRGRIYNSPLHF	TGTGCCAGCAGCCAAGATCATAGGGGGCGAATCTATAATTCACCCCTCCACTTT
NA	TRBV2	TRBJ2-1	NA	CASSDDPGAIYNEQFF	TGTGCCAGCAGTGATGATCCAGGGGCCATCTACAATGAGCAGTTCTTC
NA	TRBV7-2	TRBJ2-1	NA	CASSFPVAGSQYEQFF	TGTGCCAGCAGCTTTCCGGTAGCCGGGTCCCAGTATGAGCAGTTCTTC
TRBD1	TRBV28	TRBJ1-5	NA	CASITVWQGAYQPQHF	TGTGCCAGCATAACAGTGTGGCAGGGGGCCTATCAGCCCCAGCATTTT
NA	TRBV7-6	TRBJ1-4	NA	CASSLVRPVLGEANEKLFF	TGTGCCAGCAGCTTAGTTAGGCCGGTACTGGGGGAGGCTAATGAAAAACTGTTTTTT
NA	TRBV18	TRBJ2-5	NA	CASSPDSRQETQYF	TGTGCCAGCTCACCGGACAGCCGTCAAGAGACCCAGTACTTC
NA	TRBV27	TRBJ2-2	NA	CASSLLGLLNTGELFF	TGTGCCAGCAGTTTATTGGGGCTCCTGAACACCGGGGAGCTGTTTTTT
NA	TRBV6-2/TRBV6-3	TRBJ2-3	once	CASSSSRDNTDTQYF	TGTGCCAGCAGTTCCTCCCGGGACAACACAGATACGCAGTATTTT
TRBD2	TRBV2	TRBJ2-5	NA	CASRASGTSKAQYF	TGTGCCAGCAGGGCGAGCGGGACTAGTAAGGCCCAGTACTTC
TRBD1	TRBV29-1	TRBJ1-2	NA	CSVWPGGNYHGYTF	TGCAGCGTTTGGCCAGGGGGAAATTATCATGGCTACACCTTC
NA	TRBV27	TRBJ2-7	NA	CASSTQGLPYEQYF	TGTGCCAGCAGTACGCAGGGGCTTCCCTACGAGCAGTACTTC
NA	TRBV4-3	TRBJ2-1	NA	CASSPNPRLVAYNEQFF	TGCGCCAGCAGCCCCAACCCGAGACTAGTTGCCTACAATGAGCAGTTCTTC
TRBD1	TRBV28	TRBJ2-5	NA	CASREQGRRQETQYF	TGTGCCAGCAGGGAACAGGGGCGGAGGCAAGAGACCCAGTACTTC
NA	TRBV27	TRBJ1-2	once	CASSPRGSNYGYTF	TGTGCCAGCAGCCCCAGGGGTTCTAACTATGGCTACACCTTC
NA	TRBV7-7	TRBJ2-7	NA	CASSLVFYEQYF	TGTGCTAGCAGCTTAGTCTTCTACGAGCAGTACTTC
TRBD2	TRBV9	TRBJ2-1	medium-sized	CASSVGLAAGGEQFF	TGTGCCAGCAGCGTAGGACTAGCGGCTGGCGGTGAGCAGTTCTTC
TRBD1	TRBV2	TRBJ1-2	NA	CASRGGTGTVLGYTF	TGTGCCAGCAGGGGAGGGACAGGCACCGTCCTTGGCTACACCTTC
NA	TRBV7-9	TRBJ2-7	NA	CASSTGNGQSSEQYF	TGTGCCAGCAGCACAGGAAACGGACAGTCTTCCGAGCAGTACTTC
TRBD1	TRBV6-5	TRBJ1-6	NA	CASSPDRINSPLHF	TGTGCCAGCAGTCCGGACAGGATTAATTCACCCCTCCACTTT
NA	TRBV12-3/TRBV12-4	TRBJ1-5	NA	CASSLDSHQPQHF	TGTGCCAGCAGTTTAGACAGCCATCAGCCCCAGCATTTT
NA	TRBV4-1	TRBJ2-1	NA	CASSQQSALDNEQFF	TGCGCCAGCAGCCAACAATCTGCCCTAGACAATGAGCAGTTCTTC
TRBD1	TRBV6-5	TRBJ1-4	once	CASRQRTGRNEKLFF	TGTGCCAGCAGGCAAAGGACAGGGAGGAATGAAAAACTGTTTTTT
TRBD1	TRBV30	TRBJ1-3	NA	CAWSPGQARLGNTIYF	TGTGCCTGGAGCCCGGGACAGGCCCGGCTGGGAAACACCATATATTTT
TRBD1	TRBV5-4	TRBJ2-7	NA	CASSPSQDRGFYEQYF	TGTGCCAGCAGCCCCTCCCAGGACAGGGGTTTCTACGAGCAGTACTTC
NA	TRBV2	TRBJ2-2	NA	CASSETGRAGELFF	TGTGCCAGCAGTGAAACAGGGAGGGCCGGGGAGCTGTTTTTT